This is a list of T cell receptor beta chains from one sample in a study of CXCR3-negative and CXCR3-positive naive CD8 T cells. TCRdb re-called the 5' RACE reads and gives one entry per CDR3 protein, without DNA. The listing records some 68,000 distinct CDR3 sequences. The material sequenced was naive CXCR3+ CD8+ T cells from blood. The receptors derive from a human donor in good health. Some clones in this sample may be carry-over from other donors' samples. Both conserved end residues are part of each CDR3. Clone sizes are given selectively: once, few, many, or a class where the clone is expanded.

cdr3_aa j_call v_call clone_size
CASSESPGLIYGYTF TRBJ1-2 TRBV25-1 .
CASSQSGLGPPSGQFF TRBJ2-1 TRBV14 .
CASSILTALGTGELFF TRBJ2-2 TRBV21-1 .
CASSVVVTDTQYF TRBJ2-3 TRBV9 .
CSAKVQLSEGARHNEQFF TRBJ2-1 TRBV20-1 .
CASPGQVNTDTQYF TRBJ2-3 TRBV6-4 .
CASSQDPRQGASEAFF TRBJ1-1 TRBV4-1 .
CASSPESTGELFF TRBJ2-2 TRBV12-3/TRBV12-4 .
CASSPSRPTDTQYF TRBJ2-3 TRBV5-1 .
CASSSRDSDTGETQYF TRBJ2-5 TRBV11-3 .
CASSGSPQYPQYF TRBJ2-3 TRBV5-4 .
CSATPGHGTTEAFF TRBJ1-1 TRBV29-1 .
CSVGGRGHEQYF TRBJ2-7 TRBV29-1 .
CASSFQDSRGDEQYF TRBJ2-7 TRBV6-2/TRBV6-3 .
CASSFGRAGTREQFF TRBJ2-1 TRBV12-3/TRBV12-4 .
CSVDMGFDNEQFF TRBJ2-1 TRBV29-1 .
CSAEQGAGYTF TRBJ1-2 TRBV29-1 .
CASRMGEHSNQPQHF TRBJ1-5 TRBV28 .
CASSYGQGMDAPLHF TRBJ1-6 TRBV19 .
CASTFSGYTYGYTF TRBJ1-2 TRBV6-6 .
CASSPEAYTDTQYF TRBJ2-3 TRBV7-9 .
CASSVATGGAGFTGELFF TRBJ2-2 TRBV9 .
CAISESITYEQYF TRBJ2-7 TRBV10-3 .
CSVETGGTEAFF TRBJ1-1 TRBV29-1 .
CASQAGTDNEQFF TRBJ2-1 TRBV28 .
CASSEWSGYEQYF TRBJ2-7 TRBV25-1 .
CASSSPLAPHNEQFF TRBJ2-1 TRBV12-3/TRBV12-4 .
CSVVGSDRIYNEQFF TRBJ2-1 TRBV29-1 .
CSATPSGGNEQFF TRBJ2-1 TRBV29-1 .
CASSQRDRADNSYEQYF TRBJ2-7 TRBV7-6 .
CSVEVWDRGSLNYGYTF TRBJ1-2 TRBV29-1 .
CSVEGVGDRGYEQYF TRBJ2-7 TRBV29-1 .
CASSLWSSGQETQYF TRBJ2-5 TRBV28 .
CATSTTVNTEAFF TRBJ1-1 TRBV15 .
CASSLVAWTGGAEGWYNEQFF TRBJ2-1 TRBV11-2 .
CASSSLDRDDEQYF TRBJ2-7 TRBV6-2/TRBV6-3 .
CAISESRDLNTEAFF TRBJ1-1 TRBV10-3 .
CSATLRTGNDEQYF TRBJ2-7 TRBV20-1 .
CASSLVGRANTGELFF TRBJ2-2 TRBV5-1 .
CASSQVLWGDSKSYEQYF TRBJ2-7 TRBV4-3 medium-sized
CASSSQGALVHEQFF TRBJ2-1 TRBV7-9 .